The TCR beta chain described here comes from a study of blood T cell repertoires in COVID-19. In the study overall: Sites across the United States, Italy and Spain contributed samples from acute and convalescent COVID-19. T cells, B-cell-depleted T cells, or PBMCs supplied cDNA or gDNA.

The table came from immunoSEQ multiplex PCR; TCRdb's copy has only in-frame clones and leaves some out. The profile shows fewer than 200,000 clones, over 80% of them singletons. The CDR3 has 15 residues. CDR1 and CDR2 (germline): ENHRY, SYGVKD. V lost 8 bases to trimming and J lost 0 bases, with 14 bases between them. This TCR was recovered from a woman aged 55-69 years who had recovered from COVID-19. The V call is TRBV10-3, the J call TRBJ2-1, with D tentatively TRBD1 (6 bases). The sequencing sample was made of peripheral blood. CDR3 sequence reads: CAIGEQGISYNEQFF. In DNA, the CDR3 is TGTGCCATCGGGGAACAGGGTATCTCCTACAATGAGCAGTTCTTC.